The 7 T cell receptor beta chains below come from one sample, sequenced in a study of cytomegalovirus exposure and HLA in healthy donors. The method was immunoSEQ multiplex PCR; TCRdb's version includes in-frame clones alone and lacks a portion of them. The sample lists roughly 70,000 clones; approximately 95% were seen once. Sequencing input: PBMCs. The receptors here all came from a man younger than 30 in good health and CMV-seropositive.

The chain has TRBV30 and TRBJ1-2; TRBD1 might be the D (6 bases). The germline V and J ends were trimmed by 1 base and 8 bases, with 11 bases remaining between them. The CDR3 is 12 amino acids. The germline V gene has CDR1 GTSNPN and CDR2 SVGIG (reference sequence). The CDR3 is CAWSGGGGGYTF. In DNA form, the CDR3 reads TGTGCCTGGAGTGGGGGAGGGGGAGGCTACACCTTC.

V gene TRBV6-6 combines with J gene TRBJ2-5; no clear D. Trimming cost V 6 bases and J 4 bases, with 9 bases left between them. The CDR3 covers 12 residues. Germline-derived CDR1 and CDR2 are MNHNY and SVGAGI (reference sequence). The CDR3: CASSGEPETQYF. The CDR3 region has the DNA TGTGCCAGCAGCGGTGAGCCAGAGACCCAGTACTTC.

The chain couples TRBV14 to TRBJ1-2; no definite D call. This CDR3 region has 13 residues. Trimming took off 1 base at V and 2 bases at J, with 5 bases between the two ends. CDR1 SGHDN and CDR2 FVKESK come from the germline V gene. The CDR3 coding sequence is TGTGCCAGCAGCCAAGCGAGGAACTATGGCTACACCTTC. Translation gives CASSQARNYGYTF.

Points on this clone: The junction departs from the called germline gene at one end, perhaps through a read error. V and J are TRBV7-7 and TRBJ2-5, with 8 nucleotides matching TRBD2. In germline, CDR1 is SSHAT, CDR2 FNYEAQ (reference sequence). The CDR3 length is 14 residues. This chain's CDR3 is CASSLRREAETQYF. The CDR3 DNA follows: TGTGCTAGCAGCTTAAGGCGGGAGGCGGAGACCCAGTACTTC.

The genes are TRBV9 and TRBJ2-7; D is perhaps TRBD1 (7 bases). Germline CDR1 is SGDLS and CDR2 is YYNGEE. The CDR3 is made up of 12 amino acids. V was shortened by 4 bases and J by 6 bases, with 11 bases between the two germline ends. CDR3 protein: CASSHQGGEQYF. The CDR3 DNA follows: TGTGCCAGCAGCCACCAGGGGGGCGAGCAGTACTTC.

The CDR3 sequence is CASSAITGLGTGEQYF. DNA of the CDR3: TGTGCCAGCAGTGCGATTACGGGACTAGGGACGGGGGAGCAGTACTTC. The chain links TRBV2 to TRBJ2-7; 8 positions agree with TRBD2. This CDR3 has 16 residues. Germline assignment: CDR1 SNHLY and CDR2 FYNNEI. Trimming took 4 bases from V and 7 from J; bases not matched to a gene: 15.

The chain links TRBV29-1 to TRBJ1-3; 9 nucleotides agree with TRBD1. This CDR3 is built from 16 residues. J gave up 0 bases and V 6 bases, and 9 bases lay outside the gene matches. Germline assignment: CDR1 SQVTM and CDR2 ANQGSEA. CDR3 region: CSVGQDRGSSGNTIYF. The CDR3 DNA reads TGCAGCGTCGGGCAGGACAGGGGAAGCTCTGGAAACACCATATATTTT.